This T cell receptor beta chain was identified during a study of T cells after yellow fever vaccination. Study at large: The authors prepared low-cell-number fractions using SMART-Seq v4 Ultra Low Input.

About this clonotype itself: The antigen is unknown.

Study-level findings and limits: A large majority of primary-vaccination clones showed up again after the booster (roughly 96% CD4, approximately 90% CD8). Some clonotypes, a small share, were shared between CD4 and CD8 compartments.

The ends lost 3 bases at V and 3 bases at J; junction bases unmatched: 4. The CDR3 runs 15 residues. The germline gives CDR1 GTSNPN, CDR2 SVGIG (reference sequence). Template switching by 5'RACE produced TCR cDNA, adding a universal primer site and UMIs. TCRdb analysed the 5' RACE reads with MiXCR anew, one entry per CDR3 protein. Here the sample spans 610,000 or so distinct CDR3 sequences, 9% to 15% being singletons. The receptor was derived from a young man who received the YFV17D yellow fever vaccine. The sequencing used PBMCs, collected on the day of the yellow fever booster vaccination. This chain joins TRBV30 and TRBJ2-2; 10 bases map to TRBD1. This chain's CDR3 is CAWRLGQGYTGELFF. Written as DNA, the CDR3 is TGTGCCTGGAGACTGGGACAGGGGTACACCGGGGAGCTGTTTTTT.